The sequence of this TCR beta chain was determined in a study of pediatric ulcerative colitis. V lost 1 base, J lost 7 bases, and 16 bases lay in between. The CDR3 has 15 amino acids. CDR1 SGHTA and CDR2 FQGNSA come from the germline V gene. Findings of the study overall: A couple of rectal CDR3 clonotypes occurred in all ulcerative colitis patients.

Turning to this clone: What it binds is unknown.

One to two pinch biopsies were taken from the rectum during colonoscopy. Method: immunoSEQ multiplex PCR; TCRdb's copy keeps in-frame clones and lacks some. The sample shows around 13,000 clones, 77% of them seen only once. The clonotype comes from a boy younger than 18 who was a control in a study of pediatric ulcerative colitis. Sequencing was done on a sample of gut tissue. The chain uses TRBV7-2 and TRBJ1-2; a possible D gene is TRBD1 (5 bases). Written as DNA, the CDR3 is TGTGCCAGCAGCTTAGTGGTTCAGGCGGGGGGTGGCTACACCTTC. Protein: CASSLVVQAGGGYTF.